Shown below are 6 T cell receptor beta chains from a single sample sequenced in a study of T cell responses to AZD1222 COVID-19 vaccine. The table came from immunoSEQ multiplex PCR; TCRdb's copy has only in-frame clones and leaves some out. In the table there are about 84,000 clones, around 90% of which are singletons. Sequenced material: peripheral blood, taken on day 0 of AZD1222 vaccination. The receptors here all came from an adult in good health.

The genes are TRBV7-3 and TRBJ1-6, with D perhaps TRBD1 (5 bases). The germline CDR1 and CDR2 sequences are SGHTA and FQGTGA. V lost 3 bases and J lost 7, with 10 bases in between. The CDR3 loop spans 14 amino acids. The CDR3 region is CASSLGGSNSPLHF. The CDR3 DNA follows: TGTGCCAGCAGCTTGGGGGGGTCCAATTCACCCCTCCACTTT.

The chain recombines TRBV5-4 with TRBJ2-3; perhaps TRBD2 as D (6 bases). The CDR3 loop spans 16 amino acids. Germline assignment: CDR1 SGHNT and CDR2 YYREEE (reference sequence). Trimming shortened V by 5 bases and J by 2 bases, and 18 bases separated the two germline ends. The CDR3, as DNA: TGTGCCAGCAGATCACTGGTGGAGGGGCCCACAGATACGCAGTATTTT. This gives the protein CASRSLVEGPTDTQYF.

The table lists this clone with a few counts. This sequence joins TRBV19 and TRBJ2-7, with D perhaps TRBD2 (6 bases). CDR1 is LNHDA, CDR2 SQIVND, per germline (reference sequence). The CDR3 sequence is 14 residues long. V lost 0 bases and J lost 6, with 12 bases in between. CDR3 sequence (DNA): TGTGCCAGTAGTATAGACGGGAGTGGAGGCGAGCAGTACTTC. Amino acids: CASSIDGSGGEQYF.

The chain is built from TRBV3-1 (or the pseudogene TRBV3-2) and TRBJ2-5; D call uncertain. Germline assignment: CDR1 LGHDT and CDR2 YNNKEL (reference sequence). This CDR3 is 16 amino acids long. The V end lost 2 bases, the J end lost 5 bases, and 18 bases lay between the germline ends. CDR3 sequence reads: CASSQPGPPGRETQYF. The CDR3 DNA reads TGTGCCAGCAGCCAACCCGGACCCCCCGGCCGGGAGACCCAGTACTTC.

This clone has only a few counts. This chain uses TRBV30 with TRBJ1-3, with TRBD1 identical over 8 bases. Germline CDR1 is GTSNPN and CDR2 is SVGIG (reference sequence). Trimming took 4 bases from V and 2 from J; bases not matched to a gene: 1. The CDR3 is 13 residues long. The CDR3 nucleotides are TGTGCCTGGAAACAGGGGGCTGGAAACACCATATATTTT. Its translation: CAWKQGAGNTIYF. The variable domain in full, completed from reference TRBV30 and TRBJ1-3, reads SQTIHQWPATLVQPVGSPLSLECTVEGTSNPNLYWYRQAAGRGLQLLFYSVGIGQISSEVPQNLSASRPQDRQFILSSKKLLLSDSGFYLCAWKQGAGNTIYFGEGSWLTVV.

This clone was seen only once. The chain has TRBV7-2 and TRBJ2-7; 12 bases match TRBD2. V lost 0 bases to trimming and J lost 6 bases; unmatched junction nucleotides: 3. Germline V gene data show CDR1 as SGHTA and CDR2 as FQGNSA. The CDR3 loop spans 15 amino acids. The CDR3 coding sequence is TGTGCCAGCAGCTTAGCTACTAGCGGGAGGATCGAGCAGTACTTC. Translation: CASSLATSGRIEQYF.